The 11 T cell receptor beta chains given below trace back to one sample, sequenced in a study of cytomegalovirus exposure and HLA in healthy donors (dated by TCRdb to about 2017). The library was made by the immunoSEQ multiplex PCR assay. The clones in this table, taken by TCRdb from immuneACCESS, are in-frame only. Not every clone is retained; where verified, under half of the shortfall comes from an unresolved V gene, and the cause of the rest is unknown. This sample gives a few hundred thousand clones in total; approximately 88% of them show up just once. About 14% of the sample rests with the top ten. The sample consisted of PBMCs. The receptors shown here come from a woman between 25 and 40 years old in good health and CMV-seropositive.

V is TRBV27 and J is TRBJ2-1; TRBD1 agrees at 8 bases. The CDR3 consists of 14 residues. V shed 3 bases, J shed 5 bases, and the junction held 3 bases outside the gene matches. Germline CDR1 MNHEY, CDR2 SMNVEV (reference sequence). CDR3 residues: CASSFRQGNNEQFF. The CDR3 DNA reads TGTGCCAGCAGTTTCAGACAGGGGAACAATGAGCAGTTCTTC.

In this sample, this clone turned up once. V gene TRBV14 combines with J gene TRBJ2-7; 7 nucleotides match TRBD1. The V segment lost 1 base and the J segment 2 bases; nucleotides outside the gene matches: 5. Germline CDR1 and CDR2: SGHDN and FVKESK. The CDR3 contains 15 residues. CDR3: CASSQGQGPTYEQYF. For the CDR3, the DNA is TGTGCCAGCAGCCAAGGACAGGGACCCACCTACGAGCAGTACTTC.

V and J are TRBV5-1 and TRBJ1-5, with TRBD1 as a possible D gene (5 bases). Trimming left V 1 base short and J 0 bases short, with 8 bases between. Germline V gives CDR1 SGHRS, CDR2 YFSETQ. The CDR3 runs to 15 residues. Here the CDR3 reads CASSLWGLSNQPQHF. The CDR3 DNA reads as TGCGCCAGCAGCTTGTGGGGCCTTAGCAATCAGCCCCAGCATTTT. Filled out from reference TRBV5-1 and TRBJ1-5, the complete variable domain reads KAGVTQTPRYLIKTRGQQVTLSCSPISGHRSVSWYQQTPGQGLQFLFEYFSETQRNKGNFPGRFSGRQFSNSRSEMNVSTLELGDSALYLCASSLWGLSNQPQHFGDGTRLSIL.

This sequence joins TRBV27 and TRBJ1-5, with 7 nucleotides matching TRBD1. The CDR3 has 14 amino acids. The V gene's germline CDR1 is MNHEY and CDR2 SMNVEV (reference sequence). V lost 3 bases, J lost 2 bases, and 1 base stayed unmatched. The CDR3 here is CASSFQGGNQPQHF. The CDR3 region has the DNA TGTGCCAGCAGTTTTCAGGGGGGCAATCAGCCCCAGCATTTT.

The genes are TRBV6-1 and TRBJ1-5; D gene ambiguous. This CDR3 has 15 residues. CDR1 and CDR2 (germline): MNHNS, SASEGT. Trimming shortened V by 6 bases and J by 3 bases, and 15 bases separated the two germline ends. CDR3 amino acids: CASSWTETNNQPQHF. The DNA of the CDR3 is TGTGCCAGCAGCTGGACGGAGACCAACAATCAGCCCCAGCATTTT.

This clone was detected only a few times. The chain uses TRBV4-1 and TRBJ2-7; D is undetermined. The CDR3 contains 14 residues. Germline CDR1 reads MGHRA; CDR2 reads YSYEKL. Trimming cost V 1 base and J 5 bases, with 12 bases left between them. The CDR3 DNA follows: TGCGCCAGCAGCCAAGCTGGCAAGAGTCACGAGCAGTACTTC. Amino acids: CASSQAGKSHEQYF.

V is TRBV6-5 and J is TRBJ1-5; 10 positions match TRBD1. CDR3 length equals 14 residues. The ends lost 6 bases at V and 7 bases at J; junction bases unmatched: 6. From germline, CDR1 is MNHEY and CDR2 SVGAGI. The chain's CDR3 is CASSPDRGQQPQHF. The CDR3 DNA is TGTGCCAGCAGCCCTGACAGGGGGCAACAGCCCCAGCATTTT.

The chain recombines TRBV4-1 with TRBJ2-5, with D tentatively TRBD2 (6 bases). This CDR3 is built from 13 residues. Germline values: CDR1 MGHRA, CDR2 YSYEKL. With 5 bases removed from V and 2 bases from J, the gap between germline ends came to 9 bases. In nucleotides, the CDR3 is TGCGCCAGCAGCTCGGGGGTTCAAGAGACCCAGTACTTC. It translates to CASSSGVQETQYF.

The chain joins TRBV5-8 to TRBJ2-2; 7 positions agree with TRBD2. Germline CDR1 reads SGHTS; CDR2 reads YDEGEE. Germline trimming cut 5 bases from V and 6 bases from J; bases unmatched to any gene: 10. The CDR3 loop spans 15 amino acids. CDR3 sequence: CASSKDSGLAGELFF. CDR3 in DNA: TGTGCCAGCAGTAAGGATAGCGGGTTAGCCGGGGAGCTGTTTTTT.

This clone came up a few times. The chain has TRBV30 and TRBJ1-1; D call uncertain. The V gene's germline CDR1 is GTSNPN and CDR2 SVGIG (reference sequence). The V gene lost 8 bases and the J gene lost 1 base, with 8 bases spanning the gap. This CDR3 comprises 11 residues. The CDR3 loop is CANERNTEAFF. The CDR3 DNA follows: TGTGCCAACGAGCGGAACACTGAAGCTTTCTTT.

This clone was seen only once. V usage is TRBV9 and J usage is TRBJ1-4, with 8 bases lining up with TRBD1. The germline gives CDR1 SGDLS, CDR2 YYNGEE. The V segment lost 2 bases and the J segment 5 bases; nucleotides outside the gene matches: 5. There are 15 residues in the CDR3. CDR3: CASSVTGTGNEKLFF. In nucleotides, the CDR3 is TGTGCCAGCAGCGTCACCGGGACAGGAAATGAAAAACTGTTTTTT.